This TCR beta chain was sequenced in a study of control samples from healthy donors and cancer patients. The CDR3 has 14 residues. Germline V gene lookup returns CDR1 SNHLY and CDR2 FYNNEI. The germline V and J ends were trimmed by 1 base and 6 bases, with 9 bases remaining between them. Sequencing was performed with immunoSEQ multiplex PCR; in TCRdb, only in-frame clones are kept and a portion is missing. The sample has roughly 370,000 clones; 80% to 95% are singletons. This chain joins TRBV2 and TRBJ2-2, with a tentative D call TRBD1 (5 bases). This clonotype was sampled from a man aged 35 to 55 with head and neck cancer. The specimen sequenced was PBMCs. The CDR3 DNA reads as TGTGCCAGCAGTGAAGACCAGGGCCCCGGGGAGCTGTTTTTT. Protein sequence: CASSEDQGPGELFF.